The 9 T cell receptor beta chains below come from one sample, sequenced in a study of early T cells in non-severe SARS-CoV-2 infection. A single record per CDR3 protein comes from TCRdb applying MiXCR to the 5' RACE reads. The sample lists approximately 70,000 distinct CDR3 sequences; roughly 9.1% were seen once. This specimen consisted of whole blood, obtained at baseline. The receptors stem from an adult who was a healthcare worker with PCR-confirmed SARS-CoV-2 infection or an uninfected control (not recorded which).

There are many counts of this clonotype. This chain joins TRBV29-1 and TRBJ2-3; 8 nucleotides align to TRBD2. The CDR3 is 20 amino acids. V was pared by 2 bases and J by 0 bases, with 19 bases of the junction left unmatched. CDR1 is SQVTM and CDR2 is ANQGSEA in the germline V gene. The CDR3 loop reads CSVELFPRGASDLSTDTQYF. DNA of the CDR3: TGCAGCGTTGAATTGTTTCCGCGGGGGGCCTCTGACCTTAGCACAGATACGCAGTATTTT.

At least ten counts were recorded for this clonotype. This rearrangement joins TRBV4-3 to TRBJ2-6; D remains unclear. The germline gives CDR1 LGHNA, CDR2 YSLEER. The CDR3 totals 16 residues. Trimming cost V 0 bases and J 0 bases, with 6 bases left between them. CDR3 DNA: TGCGCCAGCAGCCAAGATAAGGGCTCTGGGGCCAACGTCCTGACTTTC. This translates into CASSQDKGSGANVLTF.

This clonotype was detected ten times or more. The chain combines TRBV6-6 with TRBJ2-1; D not certain. V lost 2 bases, J lost 8 bases, and 7 bases lay in between. The CDR3 sequence is 12 residues long. In germline, CDR1 is MNHNY, CDR2 SVGAGI (reference sequence). The CDR3 protein is CASSYLTDEQFF. The CDR3 DNA reads as TGTGCCAGCAGTTACCTTACGGATGAGCAGTTCTTC.

Comment on this clonotype: With a much larger clone just one base away, this may be a read error. This CDR3 is missing its conserved last phenylalanine or tryptophan, likely due to a read error. This chain joins TRBV20-1 and TRBJ1-2, with D perhaps matching TRBD1 (5 bases). Germline-derived CDR1 and CDR2 are DFQATT and SNEGSKA (reference sequence). CDR3 length: 18 residues. With 0 bases removed from V and 2 bases from J, the gap between germline ends came to 22 bases. CDR3 region: CSARDREGQSRINYGYTL. In nucleotides, the CDR3 is TGCAGTGCTAGAGATAGGGAGGGGCAAAGCCGGATAAACTATGGCTACACCCTC.

This clonotype was detected many times. The CDR3 DNA is TGTGCCAGCAGTTACCTCCCTAGACGACAGAATGGCTACACCTTC. This sequence encodes CASSYLPRRQNGYTF. This sequence joins TRBV6-2 or TRBV6-3 and TRBJ1-2; D possibly corresponds to TRBD1 (5 bases). V lost 2 bases and J lost 6, with 16 bases in between. This CDR3 has 15 amino acids. Germline V gives CDR1 MNHEY, CDR2 SVGEGT.

This chain connects TRBV10-3 to TRBJ1-1; D uncertain. Germline V CDR1 and CDR2: ENHRY, SYGVKD. The CDR3 is 13 residues long. V gave up 3 bases and J gave up 3 bases, with 8 bases separating them. For the CDR3, the DNA is TGTGCCATCAGTGACATTCTCGACACTGAAGCTTTCTTT. This gives the protein CAISDILDTEAFF.

This clonotype was picked up many times. J is TRBJ2-3 and V is TRBV6-6, with D possibly TRBD2 on 6 matching bases. V was clipped by 2 bases and J by 1 base, with 10 bases between them. The CDR3 runs 15 residues. Germline loops: CDR1 MNHNY, CDR2 SVGAGI (reference sequence). The CDR3 bases are TGTGCCAGCAGTTACATGGCTAGCGGCACAGATACGCAGTATTTT. Its translation is CASSYMASGTDTQYF.

The table lists this clonotype with a few counts. The chain carries TRBV10-3 and TRBJ2-2, with D tentatively TRBD2 (7 bases). There are 17 residues in the CDR3. The V end was cut by 2 bases, the J end by 1 base, with 14 bases between. Germline CDR1 is ENHRY and CDR2 is SYGVKD. DNA of the CDR3: TGTGCCATCAGTGAGAGGGGGGGCACCGGGAACACCGGGGAGCTGTTTTTT. Its protein is CAISERGGTGNTGELFF.

This chain connects TRBV7-2 to TRBJ2-2; D is unresolved. Trimming removed 0 bases at V and 7 bases at J, with 9 bases between. This CDR3 is 14 amino acids long. CDR1 and CDR2 from the germline V gene are SGHTA and FQGNSA. The CDR3: CASSLAGRIGELFF. DNA of the CDR3: TGTGCCAGCAGCTTAGCCGGACGGATCGGGGAGCTGTTTTTT.